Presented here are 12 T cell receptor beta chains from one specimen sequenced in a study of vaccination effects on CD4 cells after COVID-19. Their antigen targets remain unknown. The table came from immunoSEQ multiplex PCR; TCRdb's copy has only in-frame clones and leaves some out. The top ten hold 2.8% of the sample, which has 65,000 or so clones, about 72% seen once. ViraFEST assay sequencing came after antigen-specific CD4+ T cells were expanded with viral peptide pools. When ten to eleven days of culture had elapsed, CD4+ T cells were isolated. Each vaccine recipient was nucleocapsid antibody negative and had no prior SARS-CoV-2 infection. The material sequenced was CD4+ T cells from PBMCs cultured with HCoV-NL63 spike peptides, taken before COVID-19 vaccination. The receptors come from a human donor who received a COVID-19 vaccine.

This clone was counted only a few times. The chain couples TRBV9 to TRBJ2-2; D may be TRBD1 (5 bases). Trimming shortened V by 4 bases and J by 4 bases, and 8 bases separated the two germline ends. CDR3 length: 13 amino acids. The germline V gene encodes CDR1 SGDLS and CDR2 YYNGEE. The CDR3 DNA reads TGTGCCAGCAGCACCAGGGTCACCGGGGAGCTGTTTTTT. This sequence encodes CASSTRVTGELFF.

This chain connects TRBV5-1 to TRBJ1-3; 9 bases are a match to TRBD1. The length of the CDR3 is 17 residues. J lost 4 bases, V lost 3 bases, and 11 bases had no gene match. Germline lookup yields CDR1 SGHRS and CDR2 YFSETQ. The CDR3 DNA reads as TGCGCCAGCAGCTCCTCACCGGGACAGGGCTCGGGAAACACCATATATTTT. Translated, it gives CASSSSPGQGSGNTIYF.

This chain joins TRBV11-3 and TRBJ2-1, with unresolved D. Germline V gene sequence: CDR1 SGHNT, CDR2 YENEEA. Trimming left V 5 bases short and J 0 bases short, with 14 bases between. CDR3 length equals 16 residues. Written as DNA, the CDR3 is TGTGCCAGCAGCCCCCAGCAGACGGGCTCCTACAATGAGCAGTTCTTC. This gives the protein CASSPQQTGSYNEQFF.

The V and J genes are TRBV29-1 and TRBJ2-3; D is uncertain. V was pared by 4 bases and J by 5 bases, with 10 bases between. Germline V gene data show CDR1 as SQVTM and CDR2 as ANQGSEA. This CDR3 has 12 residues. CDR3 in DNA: TGCAGCGTTGGGTCAGGTCTAGATACGCAGTATTTT. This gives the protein CSVGSGLDTQYF.

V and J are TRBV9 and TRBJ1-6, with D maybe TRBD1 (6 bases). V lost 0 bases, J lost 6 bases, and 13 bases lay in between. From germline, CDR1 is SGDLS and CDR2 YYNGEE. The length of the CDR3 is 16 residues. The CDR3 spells CASSVDPGAANSPLHF. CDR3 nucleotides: TGTGCCAGCAGCGTAGATCCGGGGGCAGCTAATTCACCCCTCCACTTT.

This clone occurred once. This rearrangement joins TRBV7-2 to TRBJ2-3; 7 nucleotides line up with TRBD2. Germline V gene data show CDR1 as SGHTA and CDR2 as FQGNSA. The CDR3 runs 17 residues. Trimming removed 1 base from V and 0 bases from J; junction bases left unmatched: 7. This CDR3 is CASSLVGGGSSTDTQYF. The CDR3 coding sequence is TGTGCCAGCAGCTTAGTTGGGGGGGGTTCTAGCACAGATACGCAGTATTTT. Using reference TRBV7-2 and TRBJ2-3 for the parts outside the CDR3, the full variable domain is GAGVSQSPSNKVTEKGKDVELRCDPISGHTALYWYRQSLGQGLEFLIYFQGNSAPDKSGLPSDRFSAERTGGSVSTLTIQRTQQEDSAVYLCASSLVGGGSSTDTQYFGPGTRLTVL.

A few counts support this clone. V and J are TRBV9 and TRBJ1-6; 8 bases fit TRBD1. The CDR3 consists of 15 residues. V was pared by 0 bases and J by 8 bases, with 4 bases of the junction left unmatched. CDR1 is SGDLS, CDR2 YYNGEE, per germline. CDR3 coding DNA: TGTGCCAGCAGCGTAGACCGACAGGGGCATTCACCCCTCCACTTT. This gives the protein CASSVDRQGHSPLHF.

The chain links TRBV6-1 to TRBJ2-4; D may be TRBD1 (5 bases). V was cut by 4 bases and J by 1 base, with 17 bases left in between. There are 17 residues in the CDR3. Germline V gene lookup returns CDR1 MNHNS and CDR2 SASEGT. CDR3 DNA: TGTGCCAGCAGTGTAGCCGCGGCAGGGTTCGCCAAAAACATTCAGTACTTC. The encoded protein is CASSVAAAGFAKNIQYF.

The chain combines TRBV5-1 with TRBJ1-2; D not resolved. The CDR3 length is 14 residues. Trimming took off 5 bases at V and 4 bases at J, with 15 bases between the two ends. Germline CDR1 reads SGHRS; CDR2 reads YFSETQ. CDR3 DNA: TGCGCCAGCAGTTCCTCAAGGTGGGGCTATGGCTACACCTTC. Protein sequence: CASSSSRWGYGYTF.

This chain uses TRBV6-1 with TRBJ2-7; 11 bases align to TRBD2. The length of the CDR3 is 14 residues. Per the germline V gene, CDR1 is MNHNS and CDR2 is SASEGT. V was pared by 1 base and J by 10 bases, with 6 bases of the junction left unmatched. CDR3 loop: CASSEGLAGGRQYV. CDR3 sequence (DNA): TGTGCCAGCAGTGAAGGGTTAGCGGGGGGGCGTCAGTACGTC.

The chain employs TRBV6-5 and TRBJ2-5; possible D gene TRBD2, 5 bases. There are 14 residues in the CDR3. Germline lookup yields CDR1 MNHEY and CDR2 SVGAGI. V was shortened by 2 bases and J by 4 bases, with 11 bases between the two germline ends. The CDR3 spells CASSYGLRGETQYF. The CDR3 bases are TGTGCCAGCAGTTACGGCCTTCGGGGAGAGACCCAGTACTTC.

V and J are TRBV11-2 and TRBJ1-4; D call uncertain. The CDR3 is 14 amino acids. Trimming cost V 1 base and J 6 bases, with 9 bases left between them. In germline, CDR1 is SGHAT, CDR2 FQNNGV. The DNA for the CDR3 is TGTGCCAGCAGCTTAGGGCAGTACTATGAAAAACTGTTTTTT. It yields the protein CASSLGQYYEKLFF.